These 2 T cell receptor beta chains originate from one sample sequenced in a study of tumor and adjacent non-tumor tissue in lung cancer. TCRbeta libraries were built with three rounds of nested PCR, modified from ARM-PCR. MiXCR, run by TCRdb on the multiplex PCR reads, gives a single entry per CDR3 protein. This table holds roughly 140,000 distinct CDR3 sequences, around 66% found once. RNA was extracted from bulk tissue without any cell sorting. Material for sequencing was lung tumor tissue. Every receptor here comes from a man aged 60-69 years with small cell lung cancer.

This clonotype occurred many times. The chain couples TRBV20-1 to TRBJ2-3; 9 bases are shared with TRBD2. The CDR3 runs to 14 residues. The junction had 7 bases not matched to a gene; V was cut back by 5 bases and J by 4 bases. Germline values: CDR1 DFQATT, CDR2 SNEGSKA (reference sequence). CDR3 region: CSAASSGNADTQYF. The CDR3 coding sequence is TGCAGTGCTGCCTCTAGCGGGAATGCAGATACGCAGTATTTT.

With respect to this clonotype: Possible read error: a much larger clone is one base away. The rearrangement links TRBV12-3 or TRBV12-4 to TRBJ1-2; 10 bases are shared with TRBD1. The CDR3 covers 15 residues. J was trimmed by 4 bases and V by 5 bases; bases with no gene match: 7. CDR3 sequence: CASSLRDRGSYGYTF. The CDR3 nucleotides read TGTGCCAGCAGTCTCCGGGACAGGGGAAGCTATGGCTACACCTTC.